The 11 T cell receptor beta chains reported below all come from one sample, sequenced in a study of cytomegalovirus exposure and HLA in healthy donors. The PCR made use of 60 Vbeta and 13 Jbeta primers. Data came from immunoSEQ multiplex PCR; TCRdb stores just in-frame clones and leaves some out. The sample records some 78,000 clones, about four fifths being singletons. Input material: PBMCs. Source of these receptors: a man aged 50 to 59 in good health and CMV-seropositive.

The J gene is TRBJ1-1, the V gene TRBV28, with D maybe TRBD1 (5 bases). The CDR3 loop spans 13 amino acids. Per germline, CDR1 MDHEN and CDR2 SYDVKM. Trimming stripped 4 bases from V and 1 base from J, with 7 bases between. The CDR3 DNA reads as TGTGCCAGCAGTTCCCAGGGGAACACTGAAGCTTTCTTT. This gives the protein CASSSQGNTEAFF.

About this clone itself: The junction departs from the called germline gene at one end, perhaps through a read error. This chain connects TRBV7-9 to TRBJ2-7; no clear D gene. Germline V lookup: CDR1 SEHNR, CDR2 FQNEAQ (reference sequence). The CDR3 extends over 12 amino acids. CDR3 bases: TGTTCCAGCAGCTCCAACTCCGGCGAGCAGTACTTC. Translating it yields CSSSSNSGEQYF.

This clone has a single count. This chain uses TRBV2 with TRBJ1-2; tentative D call: TRBD1 (5 bases). The CDR3 consists of 12 residues. Germline CDR1 is SNHLY and CDR2 is FYNNEI. Between the trimmed V and J ends, which lost 6 bases and 0 bases, there was a span of 5 bases. Written as DNA, the CDR3 is TGTGCCAGCAGGGGGCCTAACTATGGCTACACCTTC. Its protein is CASRGPNYGYTF.

In its sample, this clone was seen a few times. This rearrangement joins TRBV5-1 to TRBJ2-5; 9 nucleotides line up with TRBD2. J was trimmed by 1 base and V by 0 bases; bases with no gene match: 4. Germline assignment: CDR1 SGHRS and CDR2 YFSETQ. There are 16 residues in the CDR3. The CDR3 DNA sequence: TGCGCCAGCAGCTTGGTAGGTAGCGGGAGCCAAGAGACCCAGTACTTC. Translated: CASSLVGSGSQETQYF. The entire variable domain, with the rest obtained from reference TRBV5-1 and TRBJ2-5, is as follows: KAGVTQTPRYLIKTRGQQVTLSCSPISGHRSVSWYQQTPGQGLQFLFEYFSETQRNKGNFPGRFSGRQFSNSRSEMNVSTLELGDSALYLCASSLVGSGSQETQYFGPGTRLLVL.

The J gene is TRBJ2-1, the V gene TRBV2; D ambiguous. This CDR3 is 12 amino acids long. CDR1 and CDR2 from the germline V gene are SNHLY and FYNNEI. V shed 7 bases and J shed 10 bases, with 14 bases lying between them. Written as DNA, the CDR3 is TGTGCCAGCATTCCGACCCCACAGGAGCAGTTCTTC. Its protein is CASIPTPQEQFF.

This sequence joins TRBV6-6 and TRBJ1-5; D is uncertain. The germline CDR1 and CDR2 sequences are MNHNY and SVGAGI (reference sequence). Between the trimmed V and J ends, which lost 6 bases and 3 bases, there was a span of 9 bases. The CDR3 runs 13 residues. The CDR3 sequence is CASSWRDNQPQHF. CDR3 sequence (DNA): TGTGCCAGCAGCTGGAGGGACAATCAGCCCCAGCATTTT.

This chain joins TRBV6-5 and TRBJ2-5; perhaps TRBD2 as D (6 bases). The CDR3 spans 12 residues. CDR1 and CDR2 (germline): MNHEY, SVGAGI. Trimming shortened V by 6 bases and J by 2 bases, and 7 bases separated the two germline ends. The CDR3 region is CASRRGQETQYF. The CDR3 DNA follows: TGTGCCAGCAGACGGGGGCAAGAGACCCAGTACTTC.

V gene TRBV7-8 combines with J gene TRBJ1-3, with TRBD1 matching over 8 bases. Trimming at V came to 6 bases and at J to 0 bases, leaving 19 bases not matched to a gene. Germline-derived CDR1 and CDR2 are SGHVS and FQNEAQ. The CDR3 loop spans 20 amino acids. CDR3 sequence (DNA): TGTGCCAGCAGTCTGACAGGGGTCCTCATATACGCGAGCTCTGGAAACACCATATATTTT. Translated: CASSLTGVLIYASSGNTIYF.

This clone occurred once. The chain has TRBV5-6 and TRBJ2-7, with 12 bases identical to TRBD1. The CDR3 has 16 residues. Germline V CDR1 and CDR2: SGHDT, YYEEEE. J gave up 5 bases and V 4 bases, and 10 bases lay outside the gene matches. CDR3 bases: TGTGCCAGCAGCCCGGGACAGGGGGCGATGCCCCACGAGCAGTACTTC. It yields the protein CASSPGQGAMPHEQYF.

This clone occurred a few times. The gene calls are TRBV6-9 and TRBJ2-1; 8 bases are a match to TRBD2. V was clipped by 3 bases and J by 7 bases; unmatched bases: 14. This CDR3 has 17 residues. In germline, CDR1 is MNHGY, CDR2 SVAAGI. The CDR3 protein is CASSYPPTGRARNEQFF. The CDR3 DNA reads as TGTGCCAGCAGTTACCCCCCAACCGGGAGGGCCCGGAATGAGCAGTTCTTC.

The sample holds one count of this clone. The chain joins TRBV10-3 to TRBJ1-1; TRBD1 is a possible D gene (5 bases). V lost 7 bases to trimming and J lost 1 base, with 13 bases between them. The germline gives CDR1 ENHRY, CDR2 SYGVKD. The CDR3 has 14 amino acids. Here the CDR3 reads CAITVGGTNTEAFF. The CDR3 coding sequence is TGTGCCATCACCGTGGGGGGGACGAACACTGAAGCTTTCTTT.